Listed below are T cell receptor beta chains from one sample, sequenced in a study of blood T cell repertoires in COVID-19. TCRdb's table, derived via immunoSEQ multiplex PCR, lists solely in-frame clones and lacks some. The sample contains tens of thousands of clones, roughly four fifths of which appear only once. The specimen was peripheral blood. Receptors originate from a man in his fifties or sixties with active COVID-19. Each CDR3 is given with its conserved first and last residue. The D gene is left open where the match is weak. Expanded clones get a size class; other rows say once, few or many, or leave the size out.

j_call,clone_size,v_call,d_call,cdr3_aa,cdr3_nt
TRBJ2-6,-,TRBV29-1,-,CSVEGLGGPSGANVLTF,TGCAGCGTTGAAGGGTTGGGGGGTCCCTCTGGGGCCAACGTCCTGACTTTC
TRBJ2-7,-,TRBV2,TRBD1,CASNGQGIYEQYF,TGTGCCAGCAATGGACAGGGGATTTACGAGCAGTACTTC
TRBJ1-2,-,TRBV15,-,CATSPPRRDYGYTF,TGTGCCACCAGTCCGCCAAGGAGGGACTATGGCTACACCTTC
TRBJ1-2,once,TRBV25-1,-,CASSESGGGANYGYTF,TGTGCCAGCAGTGAATCCGGGGGGGGAGCTAACTATGGCTACACCTTC
TRBJ2-5,-,TRBV28,-,CASSLPQGYQETQYF,TGTGCCAGCAGTTTACCGCAGGGGTACCAAGAGACCCAGTACTTC
TRBJ1-4,-,TRBV28,-,CASSWEGGVATNEKLFF,TGTGCCAGCAGTTGGGAGGGAGGGGTAGCAACTAATGAAAAACTGTTTTTT
TRBJ2-2,-,TRBV3-1/TRBV3-2,-,CASSQGGINTGELFF,TGTGCCAGCAGCCAGGGCGGGATCAACACCGGGGAGCTGTTTTTT
TRBJ2-3,-,TRBV2,TRBD2,CASSEARRTSGSGRDTQYF,TGTGCCAGCAGTGAAGCCCGCCGGACTAGCGGCTCAGGCCGGGATACGCAGTATTTT
TRBJ2-5,-,TRBV9,TRBD1,CASSESGQAEFGTQYF,TGTGCCAGCAGCGAATCGGGACAGGCAGAATTCGGGACCCAGTACTTC
TRBJ1-5,-,TRBV27,-,CASSLGGTANQPQHF,TGTGCCAGCAGTTTAGGAGGGACGGCAAATCAGCCCCAGCATTTT
TRBJ2-7,-,TRBV7-9,-,CASSPMSPYEQYF,TGTGCCAGCAGCCCAATGAGCCCCTACGAGCAGTACTTC
TRBJ1-5,-,TRBV5-1,-,CASAVGEGQPQHF,TGCGCCAGCGCGGTCGGGGAAGGTCAGCCCCAGCATTTT
TRBJ1-4,-,TRBV28,-,CASNGPTFGGEKLFF,TGTGCCAGCAATGGACCGACATTTGGAGGCGAAAAACTGTTTTTT
TRBJ2-3,-,TRBV7-2,TRBD2,CASSSTSGLLGDTQYF,TGTGCCAGCAGCTCAACTAGCGGGCTCCTCGGGGATACGCAGTATTTT
TRBJ2-1,-,TRBV28,TRBD1,CASSFGRHKPGQGVYGEQFF,TGTGCCAGCAGTTTTGGCCGCCACAAACCGGGACAGGGGGTTTATGGTGAGCAGTTCTTC
TRBJ2-7,-,TRBV2,TRBD2,CASSEASGGLYEQYF,TGTGCCAGCAGTGAAGCTAGCGGGGGGCTCTACGAGCAGTACTTC
TRBJ2-3,-,TRBV12-5,-,CASGLVLDLTEGTQYF,TGTGCTAGTGGTTTGGTACTGGACCTGACTGAGGGTACGCAGTATTTT
TRBJ2-1,-,TRBV7-9,TRBD2,CASSLSTSGGYGEQFF,TGTGCCAGCAGCTTATCCACTAGCGGGGGATATGGTGAGCAGTTCTTC